These 23 T cell receptor beta chains came from one sample sequenced in a study of blood T cell repertoires in COVID-19. The data were produced by immunoSEQ multiplex PCR, yet TCRdb's version contains in-frame clones alone and is incomplete. Counted here are about 120,000 clones, more than 80% occurring once; the ten biggest clones make up 25% to 30%. The source material was peripheral blood. These TCRs come from a man between 65 and 80 years old with active or convalescent COVID-19.

The chain combines TRBV11-2 with TRBJ2-7; 7 nucleotides line up with TRBD2. Unmatched junction bases numbered 7, after V lost 2 bases and J lost 0 bases. Per germline, CDR1 SGHAT and CDR2 FQNNGV. This CDR3 has 16 residues. The chain's CDR3 is CASSLHERGSSYEQYF. CDR3 in DNA: TGTGCCAGCAGCTTACACGAGCGGGGTAGCTCCTACGAGCAGTACTTC.

About this clone itself: Additional DNA sequences in this sample encode the identical CDR3. V and J are TRBV28 and TRBJ1-5; no definite D call. Germline V gene data show CDR1 as MDHEN and CDR2 as SYDVKM. Trimming took 3 bases from V and 6 from J, leaving 6 bases between them. The CDR3 totals 12 residues. The CDR3 region has the DNA TGTGCCAGCAGTTTGCAGGTTCAGCCCCAGCATTTT. Its translation is CASSLQVQPQHF. Full variable domain (remainder filled in from reference TRBV28 and TRBJ1-5): DVKVTQSSRYLVKRTGEKVFLECVQDMDHENMFWYRQDPGLGLRLIYFSYDVKMKEKGDIPEGYSVSREKKERFSLILESASTNQTSMYLCASSLQVQPQHFGDGTRLSIL.

The chain carries TRBV6-1 and TRBJ2-6; 7 positions match TRBD1. Germline CDR1 reads MNHNS; CDR2 reads SASEGT. The CDR3 has 17 amino acids. With V trimmed by 4 bases and J by 3 bases, 9 bases remained unmatched. CDR3 protein: CASSVQGTGVGANVLTF. The CDR3 DNA sequence: TGTGCCAGCAGTGTACAGGGGACCGGGGTTGGGGCCAACGTCCTGACTTTC.

This clone was observed a few times. The chain carries TRBV10-1 and TRBJ2-3, with TRBD1 matching 8 bases. V was pared by 10 bases and J by 1 base, with 4 bases of the junction left unmatched. Germline lookup yields CDR1 WNHNN and CDR2 SYGVQD (reference sequence). CDR3 length equals 13 residues. CDR3 protein: CANRTGRTDTQYF. The CDR3 DNA sequence: TGCGCCAACAGGACAGGGCGCACAGATACGCAGTATTTT.

This clone has just one count. V usage is TRBV16 and J usage is TRBJ2-3, with TRBD2 matching over 13 bases. The V segment lost 1 base and the J segment 3 bases; nucleotides outside the gene matches: 7. The length of the CDR3 is 18 residues. Per the germline V gene, CDR1 is KGHSY and CDR2 is FQNENV. The CDR3 sequence: CASSQYGGTSGITDTQYF. CDR3 nucleotides: TGTGCCAGCAGCCAATACGGAGGGACTAGCGGGATTACAGATACGCAGTATTTT. Based on the CDR3 plus reference TRBV16 and TRBJ2-3, the full variable domain is GEEVAQTPKHLVRGEGQKAKLYCAPIKGHSYVFWYQQVLKNEFKFLISFQNENVFDETGMPKERFSAKCLPNSPCSLEIQATKLEDSAVYFCASSQYGGTSGITDTQYFGPGTRLTVL.

V gene TRBV6-5 combines with J gene TRBJ2-3; perhaps TRBD2 as D (5 bases). The CDR3 runs to 15 residues. Germline CDR1 is MNHEY and CDR2 is SVGAGI. Trimming took off 4 bases at V and 3 bases at J, with 14 bases between the two ends. CDR3 DNA sequence: TGTGCCAGCAGTTTGAGCGGCCCCGGGACAGATACGCAGTATTTT. Protein product: CASSLSGPGTDTQYF.

CDR3 loop: CASTPGVTYEQYF. CDR3 bases: TGTGCCAGCACCCCGGGTGTGACCTACGAGCAGTACTTC. The chain employs TRBV12-3 or TRBV12-4 and TRBJ2-7; unclear D gene. The CDR3 has 13 residues. Trimming shortened V by 7 bases and J by 2 bases, and 12 bases separated the two germline ends.

DNA of the CDR3: TGTGCCACCAGTGAGCCCGACAGGGGGGGCACAGATACGCAGTATTTT. Its translation: CATSEPDRGGTDTQYF. The chain combines TRBV24-1 with TRBJ2-3; 9 nucleotides line up with TRBD1. CDR1 and CDR2 (germline): KGHDR, SFDVKD. There are 16 residues in the CDR3. The V and J ends lost 4 bases and 1 base, in that order; junction bases with no gene match: 5.

The rearrangement joins TRBV10-3 to TRBJ2-7; 9 bases map to TRBD1. Trimming removed 3 bases from V and 2 bases from J; junction bases left unmatched: 11. This CDR3 is 17 amino acids long. Germline CDR1 and CDR2: ENHRY and SYGVKD. CDR3 sequence (DNA): TGTGCCATCAGTGATACCGGGACAGGGATTCGGCCCTACGAGCAGTACTTC. Its protein is CAISDTGTGIRPYEQYF.

This sequence joins TRBV6-5 and TRBJ2-2, with 7 bases aligning to TRBD1. CDR1 and CDR2 (germline): MNHEY, SVGAGI. With 6 bases clipped from V and 0 bases from J, the junction kept 4 bases outside the gene matches. This CDR3 contains 15 residues. For the CDR3, the DNA is TGTGCCAGCAGGAGGGACAGAGCGAACACCGGGGAGCTGTTTTTT. It yields the protein CASRRDRANTGELFF.

The rearrangement joins TRBV28 to TRBJ2-7, with 8 bases aligning to TRBD1. The CDR3 is 15 residues long. The germline V gene has CDR1 MDHEN and CDR2 SYDVKM. Trimming took 5 bases from V and 1 from J; bases not matched to a gene: 7. CDR3 sequence (DNA): TGTGCCAGCAGTACAGGGGGTAGGGGGTCCTACGAGCAGTACTTC. Encoded protein: CASSTGGRGSYEQYF.

The CDR3 nucleotides read TGTGCCAGTAGTATGACTAGCGGGAGAGGCAATGAGCAGTTCTTC. Residues: CASSMTSGRGNEQFF. The rearrangement uses TRBV19 and TRBJ2-1, with TRBD2 matching 12 bases. There are 15 residues in the CDR3. V shed 3 bases and J 6 bases; nucleotides not matched to a gene: 3. Per germline, CDR1 LNHDA and CDR2 SQIVND (reference sequence).

The CDR3 bases are TGTGCCAGCAGTAGGACAGGGGGTTACACAGATACGCAGTATTTT. Its translation is CASSRTGGYTDTQYF. The chain recombines TRBV9 with TRBJ2-3, with 10 positions matching TRBD1. Germline values: CDR1 SGDLS, CDR2 YYNGEE. The CDR3 has 15 residues. With 5 bases clipped from V and 2 bases from J, the junction kept 5 bases outside the gene matches.

This rearrangement joins TRBV18 to TRBJ2-7; 8 positions agree with TRBD2. V lost 3 bases and J lost 3; bases outside the gene matches: 1. CDR1 is KGHSH and CDR2 is LQKENI in the germline V gene. CDR3 size: 13 residues. The CDR3 here is CASSPRGGYEQYF. The CDR3 bases are TGTGCCAGCTCACCCCGGGGGGGCTACGAGCAGTACTTC.

By sample fraction, this clone is medium-sized. The rearrangement links TRBV29-1 to TRBJ1-2, with D hard to call. The germline V gene has CDR1 SQVTM and CDR2 ANQGSEA. The CDR3 spans 12 residues. V lost 6 bases and J lost 4, with 12 bases in between. CDR3 sequence: CSVPSQFYGYTF. Written as DNA, the CDR3 is TGCAGCGTCCCCTCCCAGTTCTATGGCTACACCTTC.

The V call is TRBV2, the J call TRBJ2-1, with 11 nucleotides matching TRBD1. This CDR3 spans 14 amino acids. Germline V gives CDR1 SNHLY, CDR2 FYNNEI. With 10 bases clipped from V and 7 bases from J, the junction kept 9 bases outside the gene matches. The CDR3 reads CATRGQGGRNEQFF. The CDR3 nucleotides read TGTGCCACCAGGGGACAGGGGGGGAGGAATGAGCAGTTCTTC. The variable domain in full, completed from reference TRBV2 and TRBJ2-1, reads EPEVTQTPSHQVTQMGQEVILRCVPISNHLYFYWYRQILGQKVEFLVSFYNNEISEKSEIFDDQFSVERPDGSNFTLKIRSTKLEDSAMYFCATRGQGGRNEQFFGPGTRLTVL.

V is TRBV27 and J is TRBJ1-2; weak D call: TRBD1 (5 bases). Germline-derived CDR1 and CDR2 are MNHEY and SMNVEV (reference sequence). Trimming left V 0 bases short and J 11 bases short, with 13 bases between. The CDR3 length is 13 residues. As DNA, the CDR3 is TGTGCCAGCAGTTTATCGGGGGAGGGCGGGTACACCTTC. Translation gives CASSLSGEGGYTF.

The chain carries TRBV19 and TRBJ2-2, with no clear D. This CDR3 is 13 amino acids long. Germline CDR1 LNHDA, CDR2 SQIVND (reference sequence). V lost 6 bases and J 3 bases, leaving 8 bases between the germline ends. As DNA, the CDR3 is TGTGCCAGTAGGCGACTGGACACCGGGGAGCTGTTTTTT. It encodes CASRRLDTGELFF.

The chain is built from TRBV28 and TRBJ1-2, with TRBD1 matching 9 bases. Germline trimming cut 4 bases from V and 3 bases from J; bases unmatched to any gene: 6. The V gene's germline CDR1 is MDHEN and CDR2 SYDVKM. This CDR3 is 15 amino acids long. In nucleotides, the CDR3 is TGTGCCAGCAGTTCAAACAGGGGGCTAGACTATGGCTACACCTTC. Protein sequence: CASSSNRGLDYGYTF.

This chain uses TRBV3-1 (or the pseudogene TRBV3-2) with TRBJ2-5; 11 bases map to TRBD1. The CDR3 loop spans 14 amino acids. The trim removed 5 bases at V and 6 bases at J, leaving 5 bases unmatched. Germline values: CDR1 LGHDT, CDR2 YNNKEL (reference sequence). The CDR3 reads CASSKGQGEKTQYF. CDR3 bases: TGTGCCAGCAGCAAGGGACAGGGGGAAAAGACCCAGTACTTC.

V is TRBV19 and J is TRBJ2-1; no clear D gene. Germline lookup yields CDR1 LNHDA and CDR2 SQIVND (reference sequence). The CDR3 has 12 amino acids. Between the trimmed V and J ends, which lost 5 bases and 4 bases, there was a span of 6 bases. The chain's CDR3 is CASSSVYNEQFF. The CDR3 region has the DNA TGTGCCAGTAGTTCTGTATACAATGAGCAGTTCTTC. The full variable domain, completed using reference TRBV19 and TRBJ2-1, is DGGITQSPKYLFRKEGQNVTLSCEQNLNHDAMYWYRQDPGQGLRLIYYSQIVNDFQKGDIAEGYSVSREKKESFPLTVTSAQKNPTAFYLCASSSVYNEQFFGPGTRLTVL.

This clone was counted a single time. The chain recombines TRBV3-1 (or the pseudogene TRBV3-2) with TRBJ1-1; the D is unclear. The CDR3 length is 13 residues. Trimming cost V 4 bases and J 5 bases, with 11 bases left between them. The germline V gene has CDR1 LGHDT and CDR2 YNNKEL (reference sequence). The CDR3 DNA is TGTGCCAGCAGCCGAGGGCCGGAAACTGAAGCTTTCTTT. Protein product: CASSRGPETEAFF.

Only a few counts were recorded for this clone. The chain uses TRBV5-1 and TRBJ1-6; TRBD1 is a possible D gene (5 bases). The V gene lost 3 bases and the J gene lost 6 bases, with 16 bases spanning the gap. CDR1 SGHRS and CDR2 YFSETQ come from the germline V gene. This CDR3 has 16 amino acids. CDR3 loop: CASSSAGAGGNSPLHF. The CDR3 coding sequence is TGCGCCAGCAGCTCTGCCGGGGCGGGGGGTAATTCACCCCTCCACTTT.